This TCR beta chain is from a study of regulatory T cells in long-lasting Graves disease (dated by TCRdb to about 2021). In the study overall: Newly diagnosed Graves' disease patients had taken antithyroid drugs for less than 3 months. Peripheral blood TCR sequencing and RNA sequencing compared persistent Graves' disease patients with newly diagnosed Graves' disease patients. The study was conducted in China and was registered as a clinical trial. A total of some 33 samples were covered by TCR sequencing, comprising approximately 13 persistent and 20 or so newly diagnosed Graves' disease patients.

There are a few counts of this clonotype. No antigen is known for it. No per-base quality is available; no much larger clone lies one base away. Libraries were constructed by multiplex PCR. The data were produced on an Illumina HiSeq 4000. CDR3 regions were amplified by Arm-PCR with iRepertoire HTBI primers to construct TCR beta libraries. Before sequencing, the PCR products underwent gel purification. In the paper's pipeline: Across samples, 62 TRBV and roughly 13 TRBJ segments were identified and used for gene usage analysis of CDR3 amino acid clonotypes. COPE and FqMerger were used to merge filtered high-quality paired reads into contigs. BLAST was used to align contigs to the IMGT TRBV, TRBD and TRBJ reference genes, and CDR3 was defined following IMGT. Highly expanded clones were defined as clonotypes with a frequency above 0.1%. Repertoire diversity was measured by Shannon entropy, and V-J evenness by the Gini coefficient. Clonotypes shared by more than one individual were considered public. The public reads were quality trimmed at Q25 with fastp and then assembled into clones with MiXCR by TCRdb, keeping productive beta chains. Each entry is one CDR3 protein sequence, shown with its most common DNA and genes. TCRdb, not the original authors, processed these V and J calls. The sample records hundreds of thousands of distinct CDR3 sequences, 15% to 20% of which are singletons. The top ten constitute around 25% of the sample.

The time point label, read with the paper, signifies: newly diagnosed GD, antithyroid drugs for less than 3 months. RNA was extracted from PBMCs in TRIzol for both TCR sequencing and RNA sequencing. The diagnosis of Graves' disease followed American Thyroid Association guidelines. The patients came from an endocrinology department in Xi'an, China. Each patient gave roughly 8.4 milliliters of peripheral blood, collected in an EDTA anticoagulant tube. Ficoll Paque Plus density gradient separation was used to isolate PBMCs, and no additional T cell sorting was done. An Agilent 2100 Bioanalyzer and agarose gel were used to check RNA quality, and a NanoDrop 2000 was used to measure RNA concentration. What the work shows at the level of the full study, not this receptor alone: Compared with newly diagnosed patients, patients with persistent Graves' disease had lower TCR Shannon entropy and fewer highly expanded clones, which suggests clonal expansion. Preferential use of TRBV28, TRBJ1-2 and TRBJ2-5 was observed in persistent disease, whereas TRBV20-1 and TRBJ2-1 were favored in newly diagnosed disease. Sequencing and analysis were limited to the TCR beta chain. Patients with persistent disease shared more public clonotypes (around 3,000) than newly diagnosed patients did (more than 900). Peripheral blood alone was examined, since thyroid tissue, which constituted the primary lesion, could not be accessed. The authors noted that the small sample size was a limitation that may lower accuracy.

The CDR3 covers 15 residues, taking in both the cysteine and the phenylalanine. Only the CDR3 DNA is retained, 45 bases long and in frame from the first base. V is shortened by 2 bases, J by 0 bases, and the region joining them spans 7 bases. From the germline V gene (reference sequence), CDR1 is LGHDT and CDR2 is YNNKEL. These data were likewise used in another study, on T cells in Graves' hyperthyroidism and ophthalmopathy. The second study's authors report: Stable Graves' hyperthyroidism was defined as no progression to ophthalmopathy during 18 months of follow-up. Hyperthyroidism patients were newly diagnosed, had a disease duration of under 2 months, and were aged 18 to 65 years. Any patient with an uncontrolled infection, another autoimmune disease, pregnancy or lactation was excluded. Diagnoses were based on clinical symptoms, serum thyroxine and TRAb, thyroid ultrasound and orbital computed tomography. A first-round RT-PCR of the TCR CDR3 used the HTBI primer set with the Qiagen OneStep RT-PCR kit. Most expanded thyroid clonotypes (frequency above 0.001) were also detected in blood, a finding suggesting that blood repertoires may reflect thyroid immune responses. In cross-validation, a model built on a 13 V-J signature told ophthalmopathy apart from stable hyperthyroidism with over 85% sensitivity and 81% to 82% specificity, and in testing the same model reached 80%/75%. In validation, progression to ophthalmopathy was predicted by the model with roughly 69% sensitivity and roughly 72% specificity, a median of around 6.5 months before onset. To identify distinguishing TCR V-J signatures, a discovery cohort of 90 to 100 patients was used, comprising some 45 with Graves' ophthalmopathy and 57 with stable Graves' hyperthyroidism. An independent validation cohort of around 20 hyperthyroidism patients and more than 15 patients who later progressed to ophthalmopathy tested prospective prediction of ophthalmopathy. The roughly 100 discovery patients were randomly divided into training and test sets at a 7:3 ratio. In addition, the study compared T-cell repertoires in thyroid tissue and in blood from about six Graves' hyperthyroidism patients. After sampling, hyperthyroidism patients received methimazole starting at 30 mg daily, and ophthalmopathy patients received high-dose intravenous methylprednisolone. Libraries were constructed in a second round of multiplex PCR, after which size selection and purification were carried out. Paired-end sequencing of the libraries was performed with 100 bp reads on an Illumina HiSeq2000. SOAPnuke was used to process the raw data, throwing out any read that contained adapters or uncalled bases, had a mean Phred below 15, or lacked an exact constant-primer or identifier match. COPE v1.2.5 was used to merge the high-quality paired reads, and each unique nucleotide sequence was defined as a clonotype. MiTCR v1.1 was used to align clonotypes to the IMGT TRBV, TRBD and TRBJ reference segments. The analysis was restricted to V-J combinations with a frequency above 0.0001, which together covered about 99% of the repertoires. A TCS score was defined as the ratio between F50 (clonal expansion) and ExV (chaos), using BLOSUM62-based TCRdist between CDR3 peptides within each V-J. Welch's t-statistics and random forest reduced around 550 V-J features to 10 to 15, which were used in a naive Bayes classifier (R e1071). No statistical method was used to set the sample size in advance, and investigators knew the group allocation. According to the paper, TCR Vbeta CDR3 sequencing was carried out on 120 to 150 peripheral blood samples, which came from approximately 41 ophthalmopathy, approximately 72 hyperthyroidism and some 17 progressor patients.

The receptor was derived from a middle-aged woman with Graves disease. Donor details come from another sample of the same person, matched by shared clones. The sequencing used peripheral blood mononuclear cells (PBMCs), collected at new diagnosis, from a patient treated with antithyroid drugs. The chain was built from TRBV3-1 and TRBJ1-4; the D region possibly corresponds to TRBD1 (6 bases align). The DNA sequence is given as TGTGCCAGCAGCCAACAGGGGACAACTAATGAAAAACTGTTTTTT. Its translation is CASSQQGTTNEKLFF.